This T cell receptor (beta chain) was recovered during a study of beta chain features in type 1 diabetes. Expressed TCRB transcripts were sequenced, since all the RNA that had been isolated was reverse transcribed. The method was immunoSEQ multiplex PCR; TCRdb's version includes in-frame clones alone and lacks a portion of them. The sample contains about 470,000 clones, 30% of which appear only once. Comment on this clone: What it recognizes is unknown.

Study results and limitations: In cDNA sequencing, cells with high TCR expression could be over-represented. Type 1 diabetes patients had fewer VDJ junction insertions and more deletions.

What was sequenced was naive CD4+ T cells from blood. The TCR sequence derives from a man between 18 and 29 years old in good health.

CDR3 amino acids: CASSLDLAGLSYNEQFF. As DNA, the CDR3 is TGCGCCAGCAGCTTGGATCTAGCGGGCCTCTCCTACAATGAGCAGTTCTTC. The rearrangement joins TRBV5-1 to TRBJ2-1, with 8 bases that match TRBD2. CDR3 length: 17 amino acids. The ends lost 0 bases at V and 0 bases at J; junction bases unmatched: 5. Per the germline V gene, CDR1 is SGHRS and CDR2 is YFSETQ.